This T cell receptor (beta chain) was sequenced during a study of shared clonotypes between healthy human individuals. Once extracted for a subset, genomic DNA was divided evenly among several immunoSEQ plates. Some clones are missing from TCRdb's copy, which holds only in-frame ones; the method was immunoSEQ multiplex PCR. The sample has roughly 2.4 million clones, around 95% seen once. Germline assignment: CDR1 SGHDT and CDR2 YYEEEE. The length of the CDR3 is 18 residues. Trimming took off 0 bases at V and 1 base at J, with 19 bases between the two ends. The chain uses TRBV5-6 and TRBJ1-1, with D perhaps matching TRBD1 (5 bases). The sequenced material came from naive CD4+ T cells sorted from blood. Sample subset: CD45RA+ positively selected. The receptor's source is a man between 18 and 35 years old in good health. The CDR3 sequence is CASSLVTARPYSNTEAFF. CDR3 coding DNA: TGTGCCAGCAGCTTGGTGACAGCTCGACCCTATTCGAACACTGAAGCTTTCTTT.